The 10 T cell receptor beta chains presented below share a single source sample, sequenced in a study of blood T cells in healthy people across ages. A J-beta primer mix and a sample-barcoded 5' primer were used in a second PCR of about 6 to 12 cycles. Via MiXCR, TCRdb re-called the 5' RACE reads, giving one row per CDR3 protein. Found here are some 880,000 distinct CDR3 sequences, under 40% of them singletons; the top ten hold over 10%. What was sequenced was blood. Every receptor here comes from a man younger than 30 in good health.

About this clonotype itself: A read error may produce the germline difference seen at one junction end. The chain has TRBV5-1 and TRBJ2-4; D is undetermined. CDR1 is SGHRS and CDR2 is YFSETQ in the germline V gene. This CDR3 has 12 amino acids. CDR3 sequence: CASSLEGNIEYF. In DNA form, the CDR3 reads TGCGCCAGCAGCTTGGAAGGGAACATTGAGTACTTC.

The V gene is TRBV29-1, the J gene TRBJ2-5, with a tentative D call TRBD1 (6 bases). The J call may be mistaken, given a closer DNA end match to TRBJ2-7. CDR1 SQVTM and CDR2 ANQGSEA come from the germline V gene. The CDR3 is made up of 13 amino acids. CDR3 DNA: TGCAGCGTCTCAGGGGTCGTCTCCTACGAGCAGTACTTC. It codes for CSVSGVVSYEQYF.

This clonotype was picked up many times. The chain employs TRBV20-1 and TRBJ2-3; D not resolved. With 5 bases removed from V and 14 bases from J, the gap between germline ends came to 14 bases. There are 10 residues in the CDR3. Germline loops: CDR1 DFQATT, CDR2 SNEGSKA (reference sequence). The CDR3 nucleotides are TGCAGTGCTTTCCTAGAAGGCCCGTATTTT. Its translation: CSAFLEGPYF.

This clonotype was found a few times. The CDR3 region is CSVRGRYQETQYF. The DNA for the CDR3 is TGCAGCGTCCGGGGACGGTACCAAGAGACCCAGTACTTC. The chain links TRBV29-1 to TRBJ2-5; D tentatively reads TRBD1 or TRBD2 (5 bases each). Trimming took off 6 bases at V and 0 bases at J, with 11 bases between the two ends. Germline loops: CDR1 SQVTM, CDR2 ANQGSEA. This CDR3 has 13 amino acids.

This clonotype has more than one count but fewer than ten. CDR3 amino acids: CASSYRDRYTEAFF. The CDR3 nucleotides read TGTGCCAGCAGTTACCGGGACCGATACACTGAAGCTTTCTTT. The chain recombines TRBV6-6 with TRBJ1-1; D possibly corresponds to TRBD1 (5 bases). Trimming left V 2 bases short and J 3 bases short, with 10 bases between. The CDR3 extends over 14 amino acids. Germline values: CDR1 MNHNY, CDR2 SVGAGI (reference sequence).

Only a few counts were recorded for this clonotype. The chain carries TRBV5-5 and TRBJ2-1; TRBD1 aligns across 10 bases. Unmatched junction bases numbered 3, after V lost 4 bases and J lost 2 bases. This CDR3 has 15 amino acids. Per the germline V gene, CDR1 is SGHKS and CDR2 is YYEKEE (reference sequence). CDR3 amino acids: CASSGGQGAYNEQFF. CDR3 sequence (DNA): TGTGCCAGCAGCGGTGGACAGGGGGCCTACAATGAGCAGTTCTTC. Using reference TRBV5-5 and TRBJ2-1 for the parts outside the CDR3, the full variable domain is DAGVTQSPTHLIKTRGQQVTLRCSPISGHKSVSWYQQVLGQGPQFIFQYYEKEERGRGNFPDRFSARQFPNYSSELNVNALLLGDSALYLCASSGGQGAYNEQFFGPGTRLTVL.

V usage is TRBV2 and J usage is TRBJ2-3, with D unresolved. Germline values: CDR1 SNHLY, CDR2 FYNNEI. CDR3 length equals 13 residues. The V gene lost 6 bases and the J gene lost 5 bases, with 12 bases spanning the gap. CDR3 amino acids: CASSTRIGDTQYF. The DNA of the CDR3 is TGTGCCAGCAGCACCAGAATTGGAGATACGCAGTATTTT.

This clonotype was found a few times. The genes are TRBV6-6 and TRBJ1-4; 12 nucleotides line up with TRBD1. The CDR3 consists of 15 residues. Germline V gives CDR1 MNHNY, CDR2 SVGAGI (reference sequence). With V trimmed by 8 bases and J by 8 bases, 9 bases remained unmatched. The CDR3 is CASGRDRGLREKLFF. CDR3 DNA sequence: TGTGCCAGCGGACGGGACAGGGGGCTCAGAGAAAAACTGTTTTTT.

The gene calls are TRBV7-2 and TRBJ1-2; no definite D call. The ends were cut back, 5 bases at V and 7 bases at J, with 11 bases in the middle. There are 12 residues in the CDR3. The germline V gene has CDR1 SGHTA and CDR2 FQGNSA. DNA for the CDR3: TGTGCCAGCAGCCCCCAATGGGGTGGCTACACCTTC. As protein: CASSPQWGGYTF.

The rearrangement uses TRBV7-9 and TRBJ1-2; a possible D gene is TRBD1 (6 bases). V was shortened by 1 base and J by 3 bases, with 12 bases between the two germline ends. CDR3 length: 15 amino acids. From germline, CDR1 is SEHNR and CDR2 FQNEAQ (reference sequence). CDR3 nucleotide sequence: TGTGCCAGCAGCTTAGAGACAGGCGCTCACTATGGCTACACCTTC. As protein: CASSLETGAHYGYTF.